This TCR beta chain emerged from a study of T cells of healthy individuals. The V segment lost 4 bases and the J segment 3 bases; nucleotides outside the gene matches: 3. Germline-derived CDR1 and CDR2 are MGHRA and YSYEKL. The CDR3 runs to 15 residues. A single record per CDR3 protein comes from TCRdb applying MiXCR to the 5' RACE reads. This sample has around 63,000 distinct CDR3 sequences, with around 16% found just once. The TCR originated in a human donor in good health. This chain uses TRBV4-1 with TRBJ2-7, with TRBD2 matching over 13 bases. The CDR3 protein is CASSLGLAGDYEQYF. The DNA of the CDR3 is TGCGCCAGCAGCCTAGGACTAGCGGGAGACTACGAGCAGTACTTC.